Below are 31 T cell receptor beta chains sequenced from a single sample in a study of blood T cells in healthy people across ages. A sample-barcoded 5' primer and a J-beta primer mix were used in a second PCR of roughly 7 to 11 cycles. A single record per CDR3 protein comes from TCRdb applying MiXCR to the 5' RACE reads. This repertoire shows hundreds of thousands of distinct CDR3 sequences, roughly half found once; its top ten account for under 65%. The sample was blood. Source of these receptors: a man aged 60-69 years in good health.

The chain carries TRBV24-1 and TRBJ2-1, with D possibly matching TRBD2 (6 bases). Germline loops: CDR1 KGHDR, CDR2 SFDVKD. This CDR3 contains 16 residues. Trimming took off 3 bases at V and 6 bases at J, with 17 bases between the two ends. This CDR3 is CATSDLSYGGSNEQFF. The CDR3 DNA is TGTGCCACCAGTGATCTGAGTTACGGGGGATCCAATGAGCAGTTCTTC.

The rearrangement uses TRBV4-2 and TRBJ2-3; 10 nucleotides agree with TRBD2. Germline V gene data show CDR1 as LGHNA and CDR2 as YNFKEQ. CDR3 length: 18 residues. The trim removed 0 bases at V and 1 base at J, leaving 7 bases unmatched. The CDR3 bases are TGTGCCAGCAGCCAAGAACGCCAGCGGGAGGGGGGCACAGATACGCAGTATTTT. Its protein product is CASSQERQREGGTDTQYF.

The rearrangement uses TRBV10-3 and TRBJ2-2; D is possibly TRBD2 (6 bases). There are 14 residues in the CDR3. The V gene's germline CDR1 is ENHRY and CDR2 SYGVKD. The V gene lost 11 bases and the J gene lost 8 bases, with 21 bases spanning the gap. CDR3 sequence (DNA): TGTGCCTCATCGGAGGAGGGCCCGTCAGGGGAGCTGTTTTTT. It translates to CASSEEGPSGELFF.

CDR3 nucleotides: TGTGCCAGCTCACGTGAAAGAGGGGGCACAGATACGCAGTATTTT. Protein sequence: CASSRERGGTDTQYF. The chain combines TRBV18 with TRBJ2-3; D may correspond to TRBD1 or TRBD2 (5 bases each). Germline-derived CDR1 and CDR2 are KGHSH and LQKENI. Trimming took off 4 bases at V and 1 base at J, with 12 bases between the two ends. The CDR3 length is 15 residues.

V usage is TRBV10-3 and J usage is TRBJ2-5, with 9 nucleotides matching TRBD2. After removal of 3 bases from V and 4 bases from J, the junction contained 12 bases not matched to a gene. Germline V gives CDR1 ENHRY, CDR2 SYGVKD. The CDR3 is 17 residues long. The CDR3 region is CAISEPSGLANGETQYF. CDR3 in DNA: TGTGCCATCAGTGAACCTAGCGGACTAGCGAATGGAGAGACCCAGTACTTC.

The rearrangement joins TRBV7-9 to TRBJ2-5; 10 bases line up with TRBD1. With V trimmed by 5 bases and J by 1 base, 4 bases remained unmatched. The germline CDR1 and CDR2 sequences are SEHNR and FQNEAQ (reference sequence). The CDR3 sequence is 15 residues long. The DNA for the CDR3 is TGTGCCAGCAGCACGGACAGGGGGTCCCAAGAGACCCAGTACTTC. Translation gives CASSTDRGSQETQYF. The complete variable domain, with remaining parts taken from reference TRBV7-9 and TRBJ2-5, reads DTGVSQNPRHKITKRGQNVTFRCDPISEHNRLYWYRQTLGQGPEFLTYFQNEAQLEKSRLLSDRFSAERPKGSFSTLEIQRTEQGDSAMYLCASSTDRGSQETQYFGPGTRLLVL.

Only a few counts were recorded for this clonotype. The CDR3 sequence is CATTGDRTDTQYF. The DNA of the CDR3 is TGTGCCACCACGGGGGACCGCACAGATACGCAGTATTTT. The chain is built from TRBV2 and TRBJ2-3; tentative D call: TRBD2 (6 bases). The germline CDR1 and CDR2 sequences are SNHLY and FYNNEI. The V gene lost 10 bases and the J gene lost 1 base, with 12 bases spanning the gap. CDR3 length: 13 amino acids.

This chain connects TRBV20-1 to TRBJ2-1; 7 positions match TRBD1. The V segment lost 0 bases and the J segment 9 bases; nucleotides outside the gene matches: 8. The CDR3 length is 14 residues. Germline V lookup: CDR1 DFQATT, CDR2 SNEGSKA (reference sequence). CDR3: CSARDQQGRTEQFF. CDR3 DNA: TGCAGTGCTAGAGATCAACAGGGGCGAACTGAGCAGTTCTTC.

The chain carries TRBV14 and TRBJ2-5; TRBD2 agrees at 9 bases. The CDR3 runs to 14 residues. CDR1 and CDR2 (germline): SGHDN, FVKESK. V dropped 4 bases and J dropped 11; count of bases not matched to a gene: 11. This chain's CDR3 is CASSPRSSGRKQYF. The CDR3 bases are TGTGCCAGCAGCCCCAGGAGTAGCGGGAGAAAACAGTACTTC. Supplemented by reference TRBV14 and TRBJ2-5, the full variable domain reads EAGVTQFPSHSVIEKGQTVTLRCDPISGHDNLYWYRRVMGKEIKFLLHFVKESKQDESGMPNNRFLAERTGGTYSTLKVQPAELEDSGVYFCASSPRSSGRKQYFGPGTRLLVL.

The chain combines TRBV6-5 with TRBJ2-7, with D possibly being TRBD1 or TRBD2 (5 bases each). Trimming removed 6 bases from V and 3 bases from J, with 9 bases in between. The CDR3 runs to 12 residues. The germline V gene has CDR1 MNHEY and CDR2 SVGAGI. The CDR3: CASRGVGYEQYF. CDR3 DNA: TGTGCCAGCAGGGGGGTGGGCTACGAGCAGTACTTC.

This CDR3 reads CASRQAGGRREQYF. The CDR3 coding sequence is TGTGCCAGCAGGCAAGCGGGAGGGCGTCGCGAGCAGTACTTC. The V call is TRBV12-3 or TRBV12-4, the J call TRBJ2-7, with TRBD2 matching over 10 bases. With V trimmed by 6 bases and J by 6 bases, 8 bases remained unmatched. The CDR3 extends over 14 amino acids.

This clonotype appeared many times. V usage is TRBV4-2 and J usage is TRBJ2-5; possible D gene TRBD1, 6 bases. The CDR3 covers 15 residues. Deletions cut 5 bases from V and 3 bases from J, with 16 bases between. Germline V gene lookup returns CDR1 LGHNA and CDR2 YNFKEQ. The CDR3: CASSAQGAEEETQYF. The DNA of the CDR3 is TGTGCCAGCAGCGCACAGGGTGCGGAGGAAGAGACCCAGTACTTC.

The CDR3 is CASSWDNTDTQYF. The CDR3 nucleotides are TGCGCCAGCAGCTGGGACAACACAGATACGCAGTATTTT. The V and J genes are TRBV5-1 and TRBJ2-3; possibly TRBD1 for D (6 bases). The CDR3 is 13 amino acids. The V gene lost 3 bases and the J gene lost 2 bases, with 7 bases spanning the gap. Germline CDR1 and CDR2: SGHRS and YFSETQ.

Ten or more counts support this clonotype. The chain is built from TRBV28 and TRBJ2-1; tentatively, D is TRBD1 (6 bases). Germline CDR1 is MDHEN and CDR2 is SYDVKM. This CDR3 is 12 amino acids long. The V and J ends lost 6 bases and 4 bases respectively, with 7 bases between them. The CDR3 spells CASRRGYNEQFF. The CDR3 DNA is TGTGCCAGCAGGAGGGGGTACAATGAGCAGTTCTTC.

This clonotype occurred many times. This chain joins TRBV7-2 and TRBJ1-1; the D is unclear. The V end was cut by 1 base, the J end by 1 base, with 10 bases between. The length of the CDR3 is 15 residues. Germline assignment: CDR1 SGHTA and CDR2 FQGNSA. The CDR3 loop reads CASSLGSAGNTEAFF. CDR3 sequence (DNA): TGTGCCAGCAGCTTAGGATCCGCGGGGAACACTGAAGCTTTCTTT.

This clonotype has a handful of counts. In nucleotides, the CDR3 is TGTGCCATCAAGGGCGAGGCTGGGGCCAACGTCCTGACTTTC. Its protein is CAIKGEAGANVLTF. The chain joins TRBV10-3 to TRBJ2-6; D gene ambiguous. Trimming pared 7 bases from V and 2 bases from J, leaving 9 bases between. The CDR3 is made up of 14 amino acids. CDR1 ENHRY and CDR2 SYGVKD come from the germline V gene.

The chain employs TRBV7-2 and TRBJ1-4; a possible D gene is TRBD1 (6 bases). V was trimmed by 5 bases and J by 7 bases, leaving 14 bases between them. The CDR3 totals 14 residues. The germline gives CDR1 SGHTA, CDR2 FQGNSA. CDR3 sequence (DNA): TGTGCCAGCAGCCTCAACAGGGTGACTGAAAAACTGTTTTTT. This sequence encodes CASSLNRVTEKLFF.

The chain is built from TRBV28 and TRBJ2-3; D perhaps matches TRBD2 (7 bases). CDR1 and CDR2 (germline): MDHEN, SYDVKM. The CDR3 has 13 amino acids. CDR3 sequence reads: CATGGGFTDTQYF. CDR3 in DNA: TGTGCAACGGGGGGCGGGTTCACAGATACGCAGTATTTT.

This clonotype was observed a handful of times. The V call is TRBV11-2, the J call TRBJ2-3; D is possibly TRBD2 (6 bases). CDR3 length: 15 residues. The germline V and J ends were trimmed by 3 bases and 2 bases, with 12 bases remaining between them. CDR1 is SGHAT and CDR2 is FQNNGV in the germline V gene. CDR3 sequence reads: CASSFRGLNTDTQYF. The CDR3 DNA reads TGTGCCAGCAGCTTCCGGGGACTCAACACAGATACGCAGTATTTT.

The rearrangement joins TRBV20-1 to TRBJ2-1, with D tentatively TRBD1 or TRBD2 (5 bases each). Germline CDR1 reads DFQATT; CDR2 reads SNEGSKA (reference sequence). There are 10 residues in the CDR3. Trimming took 7 bases from V and 9 from J, leaving 10 bases between them. CDR3 region: CSGGTGEQFF. For the CDR3, the DNA is TGCAGTGGGGGGACCGGTGAGCAGTTCTTC.

This clonotype was seen once. J is TRBJ2-1 and V is TRBV20-1; D gene uncertain. Germline V gene data show CDR1 as DFQATT and CDR2 as SNEGSKA (reference sequence). The CDR3 runs to 10 residues. V was trimmed by 4 bases and J by 6 bases, leaving 4 bases between them. The CDR3 region is CSAMRNEQFF. CDR3 DNA: TGCAGTGCTATGCGCAATGAGCAGTTCTTC.

This chain connects TRBV2 to TRBJ1-5; D uncertain. Germline CDR1 SNHLY, CDR2 FYNNEI. The CDR3 extends over 15 amino acids. Trimming left V 7 bases short and J 0 bases short, with 13 bases between. The CDR3 bases are TGTGCCAGCATGGAGCGGCGGTATAGCAATCAGCCCCAGCATTTT. Encoded protein: CASMERRYSNQPQHF.

The chain carries TRBV4-1 and TRBJ2-3, with 9 nucleotides matching TRBD2. The CDR3 runs to 16 residues. In germline, CDR1 is MGHRA, CDR2 YSYEKL. The V and J ends lost 4 bases and 6 bases, in that order; junction bases with no gene match: 11. This chain's CDR3 is CASSLDTSGSRDTQYF. The CDR3 DNA is TGCGCCAGCAGCCTTGACACTAGCGGGTCACGGGATACGCAGTATTTT.

This clonotype was picked up a small number of times. This rearrangement joins TRBV28 to TRBJ2-7; TRBD1 matches 7 bases. The CDR3 is made up of 15 amino acids. The J segment lost 4 bases and the V segment lost 4 bases, leaving 10 bases of the junction unmatched. CDR1 MDHEN and CDR2 SYDVKM come from the germline V gene. CDR3 coding DNA: TGTGCCAGCAGTTCCCCCGGACAGGCGCGATACGAGCAGTACTTC. This translates into CASSSPGQARYEQYF.

V usage is TRBV7-3 and J usage is TRBJ2-3; 10 nucleotides agree with TRBD1. The CDR3 has 16 amino acids. The germline CDR1 and CDR2 sequences are SGHTA and FQGTGA. J was trimmed by 6 bases and V by 0 bases; bases with no gene match: 6. The CDR3 loop is CASSLTRDRGADTQYF. DNA of the CDR3: TGTGCCAGCAGCTTAACGCGGGACAGGGGTGCGGATACGCAGTATTTT.

The chain carries TRBV7-2 and TRBJ2-5; 15 bases map to TRBD2. The J segment lost 2 bases and the V segment lost 5 bases, leaving 6 bases of the junction unmatched. The CDR3 covers 17 residues. Germline V CDR1 and CDR2: SGHTA, FQGNSA. CDR3 bases: TGTGCCAGCAGCCCACCAGGACTAGCGGGAGGGCAAGAGACCCAGTACTTC. Translated: CASSPPGLAGGQETQYF.

J is TRBJ1-4 and V is TRBV7-2; weak D call: TRBD1 (6 bases). Trimming took off 4 bases at V and 7 bases at J, with 16 bases between the two ends. Looked up from germline, CDR1 is SGHTA and CDR2 is FQGNSA. The length of the CDR3 is 15 residues. The DNA for the CDR3 is TGTGCCAGCAGCTCAGGGGCCTTAGTCAGTGAAAAACTGTTTTTT. The encoded protein is CASSSGALVSEKLFF.

The chain employs TRBV28 and TRBJ1-6, with D unresolved. Per the germline V gene, CDR1 is MDHEN and CDR2 is SYDVKM. Between the trimmed V and J ends, which lost 7 bases and 8 bases, there was a span of 15 bases. The CDR3 has 14 residues. Written as DNA, the CDR3 is TGTGCCAGCACCACTGGGGAGGGCCATTCACCCCTCCACTTT. It translates to CASTTGEGHSPLHF.

This clonotype occurred once. CDR3 nucleotides: TGCAGCGTTGCCTGGGATAGCAATCAGCCCCAGCATTTT. Translating gives CSVAWDSNQPQHF. V usage is TRBV29-1 and J usage is TRBJ1-5; no definite D call. V lost 4 bases and J 0 bases, leaving 7 bases between the germline ends. Germline assignment: CDR1 SQVTM and CDR2 ANQGSEA. The CDR3 totals 13 residues.

V gene TRBV7-9 combines with J gene TRBJ2-1; 8 nucleotides agree with TRBD2. The V gene's germline CDR1 is SEHNR and CDR2 FQNEAQ (reference sequence). V gave up 5 bases and J gave up 8 bases; unmatched junction bases: 5. CDR3 length equals 13 residues. The CDR3 DNA reads TGTGCCAGCAGCCCAAACGGGAGGGATGAGCAGTTCTTC. It yields the protein CASSPNGRDEQFF.

The chain recombines TRBV16 with TRBJ1-4, with D unresolved. CDR3 size: 14 residues. Trimming cost V 6 bases and J 4 bases, with 12 bases left between them. Germline V gene lookup returns CDR1 KGHSY and CDR2 FQNENV. CDR3 region: CASSPRALNEKLFF. The CDR3, as DNA: TGTGCCAGCAGTCCTCGTGCGCTTAATGAAAAACTGTTTTTT.